This TCR beta chain was recovered during a study of T cell responses to AZD1222 COVID-19 vaccine. TCRdb's copy holds only in-frame clones and misses some; the assay was immunoSEQ multiplex PCR. The sample has around 120,000 clones, 85% to 90% seen once; the top ten hold roughly 7.7%. The study, taken as a whole, reports: Vaccination with two AZD1222 doses was followed by a rise in Spike-specific TCR breadth and depth. The donor group comprised mostly white British people and more females; the analysis possibly underestimated clonal diversity.

Trimming removed 3 bases from V and 4 bases from J, with 3 bases in between. The CDR3 spans 11 residues. Germline-derived CDR1 and CDR2 are MDHEN and SYDVKM. Of note for this clone: Its target is not known.

The sample in question was peripheral blood, obtained on day 0 of AZD1222 vaccination. The rearrangement joins TRBV28 to TRBJ2-5, with D unclear. This receptor was identified in an adult in good health. CDR3 protein: CASSFGETQYF. The CDR3 coding sequence is TGTGCCAGCAGTTTCGGAGAGACCCAGTACTTC. The full variable domain, completed using reference TRBV28 and TRBJ2-5, is DVKVTQSSRYLVKRTGEKVFLECVQDMDHENMFWYRQDPGLGLRLIYFSYDVKMKEKGDIPEGYSVSREKKERFSLILESASTNQTSMYLCASSFGETQYFGPGTRLLVL.